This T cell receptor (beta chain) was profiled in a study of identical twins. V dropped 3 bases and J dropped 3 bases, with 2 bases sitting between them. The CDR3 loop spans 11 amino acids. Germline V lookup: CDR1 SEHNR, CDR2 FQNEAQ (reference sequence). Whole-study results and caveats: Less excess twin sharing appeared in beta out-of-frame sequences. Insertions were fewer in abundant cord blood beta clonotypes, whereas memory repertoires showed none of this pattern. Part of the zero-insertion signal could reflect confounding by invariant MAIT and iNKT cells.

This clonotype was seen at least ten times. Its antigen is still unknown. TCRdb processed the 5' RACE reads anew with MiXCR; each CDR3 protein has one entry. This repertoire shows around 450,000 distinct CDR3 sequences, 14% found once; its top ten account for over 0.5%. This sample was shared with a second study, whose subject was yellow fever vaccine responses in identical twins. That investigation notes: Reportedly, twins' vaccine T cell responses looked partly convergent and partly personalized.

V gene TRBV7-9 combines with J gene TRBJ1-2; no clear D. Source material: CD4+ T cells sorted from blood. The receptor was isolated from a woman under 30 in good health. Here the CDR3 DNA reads TGTGCCAGCAGCTTGGACTATGGCTACACCTTC. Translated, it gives CASSLDYGYTF.